The 18 T cell receptor beta chains listed next were all sequenced from one sample in a study of T cell responses to AZD1222 COVID-19 vaccine. The data were produced by immunoSEQ multiplex PCR, yet TCRdb's version contains in-frame clones alone and is incomplete. Of tens of thousands of clones in the sample, about 88% were seen once. The sample was peripheral blood, taken on day 0 of AZD1222 vaccination. These TCRs come from an adult in good health.

The chain links TRBV4-3 to TRBJ2-5; either TRBD1 or TRBD2 may supply D (5 bases each). Germline values: CDR1 LGHNA, CDR2 YSLEER. The CDR3 runs 15 residues. Trimming cost V 1 base and J 5 bases, with 14 bases left between them. CDR3 protein: CASSQGGTGTETQYF. The CDR3 bases are TGCGCCAGCAGCCAAGGGGGGACGGGGACGGAGACCCAGTACTTC.

This chain uses TRBV28 with TRBJ2-2, with D unresolved. Deletions cut 2 bases from V and 6 bases from J, with 16 bases between. This CDR3 comprises 16 residues. The germline V gene has CDR1 MDHEN and CDR2 SYDVKM. This CDR3 is CASSLVWTSMAGELFF. The CDR3 DNA is TGTGCCAGCAGTTTAGTGTGGACCTCAATGGCCGGGGAGCTGTTTTTT.

This rearrangement joins TRBV2 to TRBJ1-5; D may be TRBD1 (5 bases). The V end was cut by 6 bases, the J end by 3 bases, with 12 bases between. The CDR3 covers 14 residues. Germline assignment: CDR1 SNHLY and CDR2 FYNNEI. The CDR3 reads CASSSQGLNQPQHF. Here the CDR3 DNA reads TGTGCCAGCAGCTCTCAGGGTCTCAATCAGCCCCAGCATTTT.

The chain couples TRBV6-4 to TRBJ1-4; 7 bases agree with TRBD1. With V trimmed by 10 bases and J by 7 bases, 15 bases remained unmatched. From germline, CDR1 is MRHNA and CDR2 SNTAGT. The length of the CDR3 is 15 residues. The CDR3 loop is CAISSRGGLGEKLFF. CDR3 DNA: TGTGCCATCTCTAGTAGAGGGGGCTTGGGTGAAAAACTGTTTTTT.

The chain uses TRBV5-1 and TRBJ1-1, with unresolved D. The germline V gene has CDR1 SGHRS and CDR2 YFSETQ. This CDR3 has 13 amino acids. V lost 0 bases and J lost 4, with 7 bases in between. This chain's CDR3 is CASSLGWGTEAFF. In nucleotides, the CDR3 is TGCGCCAGCAGCTTGGGGTGGGGCACTGAAGCTTTCTTT.

This chain joins TRBV27 and TRBJ2-1; D is uncertain. V lost 5 bases and J 1 base, leaving 15 bases between the germline ends. Looked up from germline, CDR1 is MNHEY and CDR2 is SMNVEV (reference sequence). CDR3 length: 16 residues. CDR3 region: CASSPNIRRSYNEQFF. In DNA, the CDR3 is TGTGCCAGCAGTCCCAACATCAGAAGGTCCTACAATGAGCAGTTCTTC.

The V call is TRBV5-1, the J call TRBJ2-2, with 7 nucleotides matching TRBD2. V gave up 6 bases and J gave up 4 bases; unmatched junction bases: 9. Germline values: CDR1 SGHRS, CDR2 YFSETQ. The CDR3 is 15 residues long. The CDR3 nucleotides read TGCGCCAGCAAAGGGTGGACTAGTTCCACCGGGGAGCTGTTTTTT. As protein: CASKGWTSSTGELFF.

This clone has a single count. The gene calls are TRBV10-3 and TRBJ2-5, with 8 bases that match TRBD1. This CDR3 comprises 14 residues. Germline CDR1 reads ENHRY; CDR2 reads SYGVKD. Unmatched junction bases numbered 10, after V lost 10 bases and J lost 3 bases. CDR3: CATKQGVSEETQYF. CDR3 nucleotides: TGTGCCACAAAACAGGGGGTAAGCGAAGAGACCCAGTACTTC.

This clone was detected once. This chain uses TRBV23-1 with TRBJ2-7; TRBD2 is a possible D gene (5 bases). TRBV23-1 is an ORF; its function is uncertain. The germline V and J ends were trimmed by 2 bases and 4 bases, with 24 bases remaining between them. This CDR3 comprises 18 residues. The CDR3 loop reads CASSQTRLMEEVSYEQYF. The DNA of the CDR3 is TGCGCCAGCAGTCAAACACGCCTTATGGAGGAGGTATCGTACGAGCAGTACTTC.

This chain links TRBV2 with TRBJ1-2, with a weak D call TRBD1 (5 bases). In germline, CDR1 is SNHLY, CDR2 FYNNEI. The CDR3 is made up of 14 amino acids. The V and J ends lost 7 bases and 0 bases respectively, with 12 bases between them. The CDR3 region is CASTRQTPNYGYTF. CDR3 DNA: TGTGCCAGCACCAGACAGACGCCTAACTATGGCTACACCTTC.

This chain connects TRBV18 to TRBJ1-1; 9 positions agree with TRBD1. This CDR3 spans 15 amino acids. Germline-derived CDR1 and CDR2 are KGHSH and LQKENI. Trimming at V came to 4 bases and at J to 4 bases, leaving 7 bases not matched to a gene. In DNA, the CDR3 is TGTGCCAGCTCACTACAAACAGGGGGCTCCACTGAAGCTTTCTTT. It translates to CASSLQTGGSTEAFF.

The chain uses TRBV27 and TRBJ2-4; D remains ambiguous. V shed 5 bases and J shed 5 bases, with 13 bases lying between them. The CDR3 consists of 14 residues. From germline, CDR1 is MNHEY and CDR2 SMNVEV (reference sequence). The CDR3 sequence: CASSAYFRENIQYF. The DNA for the CDR3 is TGTGCCAGCAGTGCCTATTTTCGCGAAAACATTCAGTACTTC.

The rearrangement joins TRBV27 to TRBJ2-2, with 7 bases matching TRBD1. The CDR3 totals 17 residues. V trimming: 3 bases; J trimming: 0 bases; junction bases outside the gene matches: 7. Germline CDR1 MNHEY, CDR2 SMNVEV (reference sequence). The CDR3 DNA is TGTGCCAGCAGTTTCCCGACAGGGAGACCGAACACCGGGGAGCTGTTTTTT. The encoded protein is CASSFPTGRPNTGELFF.

The genes are TRBV30 and TRBJ1-2; D may be TRBD1 (5 bases). CDR3 length: 14 amino acids. The germline V gene has CDR1 GTSNPN and CDR2 SVGIG (reference sequence). V was pared by 3 bases and J by 4 bases, with 15 bases between. CDR3 loop: CAWSTPGGFYGYTF. The DNA for the CDR3 is TGTGCCTGGAGCACTCCTGGGGGGTTCTATGGCTACACCTTC.

This rearrangement joins TRBV3-1 (or the pseudogene TRBV3-2) to TRBJ1-1; D remains unclear. The V end was cut by 4 bases, the J end by 1 base, with 10 bases between. Germline V gene data show CDR1 as LGHDT and CDR2 as YNNKEL (reference sequence). CDR3 length: 14 residues. In DNA, the CDR3 is TGTGCCAGCAGCCCCCGTAGGGAGAACACTGAAGCTTTCTTT. Amino acid sequence: CASSPRRENTEAFF.

This chain connects TRBV18 to TRBJ1-6, with no clear D. This CDR3 contains 15 residues. V was trimmed by 5 bases and J by 6 bases, leaving 14 bases between them. From germline, CDR1 is KGHSH and CDR2 LQKENI. As DNA, the CDR3 is TGTGCCAGCTCAGCTGACCCGGGGATTAATTCACCCCTCCACTTT. Its translation: CASSADPGINSPLHF.

In its sample, this clone was seen once. The V gene is TRBV6-5, the J gene TRBJ2-7; 8 bases are a match to TRBD2. The V and J ends lost 2 bases and 6 bases, in that order; junction bases with no gene match: 3. The CDR3 length is 13 residues. In germline, CDR1 is MNHEY, CDR2 SVGAGI. CDR3 DNA: TGTGCCAGCAGTTACAAAGCGGGAGTCGAGCAGTACTTC. Translating gives CASSYKAGVEQYF.

The chain combines TRBV12-5 with TRBJ2-7; possible D gene TRBD1, 5 bases. Germline CDR1 LGHNT, CDR2 FRNRAP. CDR3 length: 17 amino acids. With 2 bases removed from V and 0 bases from J, the gap between germline ends came to 17 bases. The CDR3 sequence: CASGLPVTGFPSYEQYF. The CDR3 DNA sequence: TGTGCTAGTGGTTTGCCCGTTACAGGTTTTCCCTCCTACGAGCAGTACTTC.